This T cell receptor (beta chain) is from a study of T cell responses to AZD1222 COVID-19 vaccine. Study results and limitations: Two doses of AZD1222 preceded a rise in Spike-specific TCR breadth and depth. Baseline seropositives among AZD1222 recipients totaled only five or six.

Libraries were prepared by immunoSEQ multiplex PCR; TCRdb keeps only in-frame clonotypes and omits some of them. This sample has 120,000 or so clones, with about nine tenths found just once. Turning to this clone: As yet, its antigen is unknown.

The TCR was taken from an adult in good health. Sequences were derived from peripheral blood, sampled on day 0 of AZD1222 vaccination.

Here the CDR3 DNA reads TGTGCCAGCAACGGAGAAGACCAGGGATATGGCTACACCTTC. Amino acids: CASNGEDQGYGYTF. This chain connects TRBV28 to TRBJ1-2; maybe TRBD1 (5 bases). The length of the CDR3 is 14 residues. Germline V CDR1 and CDR2: MDHEN, SYDVKM. Between the trimmed V and J ends, which lost 7 bases and 5 bases, there was a span of 17 bases.